A single sample gave rise to the 31 T cell receptor beta chains below, sequenced in a study of blood T cells in healthy people across ages. Using a J-beta primer mix together with a sample-barcoded 5' primer, a second PCR was run for about 7 to 12 cycles. TCRdb used MiXCR to reprocess the 5' RACE reads, holding one entry per CDR3 protein. The sample includes about 1.8 million distinct CDR3 sequences, around 48% of them seen just once. Sequencing input: blood. The receptors were sampled from a woman in her thirties or forties in good health.

Notes on this clonotype: Relative to the germline gene, one junction end is altered; a read error may explain this. The gene calls are TRBV6-2 or TRBV6-3 and TRBJ2-1; TRBD2 matches 9 bases. The CDR3 is 16 amino acids. Germline V gives CDR1 MNHEY, CDR2 SVGEGT. This chain's CDR3 is CANSRPGRGGYNEQFF. DNA of the CDR3: TGTGCCAACAGTAGACCGGGGCGGGGGGGTTACAATGAGCAGTTCTTC.

The chain joins TRBV14 to TRBJ2-5; TRBD1 might be the D (6 bases). Germline V gene sequence: CDR1 SGHDN, CDR2 FVKESK. V dropped 1 base and J dropped 2 bases, with 26 bases sitting between them. This CDR3 spans 20 amino acids. The CDR3 reads CASSQGGLAQGYYRQETQYF. In DNA, the CDR3 is TGTGCCAGCAGCCAAGGGGGATTGGCACAGGGCTACTACAGACAAGAGACCCAGTACTTC.

The chain links TRBV7-2 to TRBJ2-1; weak D call: TRBD2 (5 bases). V was clipped by 5 bases and J by 0 bases, with 17 bases between them. This CDR3 comprises 17 residues. The germline V gene encodes CDR1 SGHTA and CDR2 FQGNSA. The CDR3: CASSLGRAPGSYNEQFF. CDR3 DNA: TGTGCCAGCAGCCTCGGGCGGGCTCCAGGCTCCTACAATGAGCAGTTCTTC.

The V gene is TRBV12-3 or TRBV12-4, the J gene TRBJ1-1; D remains ambiguous. The V end was cut by 6 bases, the J end by 8 bases, with 16 bases between. The CDR3 totals 13 residues. DNA of the CDR3: TGTGCCAGCAGCGTTGACGGACTGGCGGAAGCTTTCTTT. This sequence encodes CASSVDGLAEAFF.

This chain connects TRBV20-1 to TRBJ2-7, with 8 bases aligning to TRBD1. With V trimmed by 0 bases and J by 3 bases, 7 bases remained unmatched. Germline V gene lookup returns CDR1 DFQATT and CDR2 SNEGSKA (reference sequence). CDR3 length equals 15 residues. The CDR3: CSARDADRDDYEQYF. The CDR3 DNA reads as TGCAGTGCTAGAGATGCGGACAGGGATGACTACGAGCAGTACTTC.

The CDR3 DNA reads as TGCGCCAGCACCCCCTTTGGGGGGCCTTTAGAGACCCAGTACTTC. Its translation: CASTPFGGPLETQYF. The chain employs TRBV4-1 and TRBJ2-5; either TRBD1 or TRBD2 may supply D (6 bases each). Per germline, CDR1 MGHRA and CDR2 YSYEKL. This CDR3 region has 15 residues. Trimming took 7 bases from V and 4 from J, leaving 19 bases between them.

The chain joins TRBV4-1 to TRBJ2-3; 14 bases are a match to TRBD2. The CDR3 totals 17 residues. V lost 4 bases to trimming and J lost 2 bases; unmatched junction nucleotides: 5. Germline CDR1 is MGHRA and CDR2 is YSYEKL. In nucleotides, the CDR3 is TGCGCCAGCAGCCCACGACTAGCGGGGGGGATCACAGATACGCAGTATTTT. Its protein product is CASSPRLAGGITDTQYF.

V usage is TRBV29-1 and J usage is TRBJ1-5, with a possible D match to TRBD1 (5 bases). The CDR3 has 12 amino acids. Germline V gene lookup returns CDR1 SQVTM and CDR2 ANQGSEA. V was trimmed by 6 bases and J by 9 bases, leaving 15 bases between them. The CDR3 DNA follows: TGCAGCGTGGGGGGGAGCGATCTGCCCCAGCATTTT. Its protein is CSVGGSDLPQHF.

This clonotype was observed a handful of times. This chain uses TRBV6-1 with TRBJ2-4; 8 nucleotides line up with TRBD1. The J call could be wrong; TRBJ2-7 is a better fit for the DNA end. The CDR3 sequence is 15 residues long. Germline loops: CDR1 MNHNS, CDR2 SASEGT. The DNA for the CDR3 is TGTGCCAGCAGTGAGGCCCGACAGGGGAGGTACGAGCAGTACTTC. This codes for CASSEARQGRYEQYF.

Comments on this clonotype: Likely a read error: the CDR3 ends without its conserved phenylalanine or tryptophan. The chain carries TRBV12-3 or TRBV12-4 and TRBJ2-3, with D tentatively TRBD1 (6 bases). The V and J ends lost 8 bases and 2 bases respectively, with 11 bases between them. The CDR3 has 13 residues. The CDR3 is CASHGQNTDTQYS. CDR3 DNA: TGTGCCAGCCACGGACAGAACACAGATACGCAGTATTCT.

The rearrangement links TRBV5-5 to TRBJ2-1; 7 positions agree with TRBD1. CDR1 and CDR2 from the germline V gene are SGHKS and YYEKEE (reference sequence). Trimming at V came to 6 bases and at J to 5 bases, leaving 8 bases not matched to a gene. This CDR3 is 14 amino acids long. The CDR3: CASIEQGKNNEQFF. The CDR3 nucleotides read TGTGCCAGCATCGAACAGGGGAAGAACAATGAGCAGTTCTTC.

The CDR3 spells CASSPHRSGRRMNTEAFF. The CDR3 coding sequence is TGTGCCAGCAGTCCGCATCGAAGCGGGAGACGCATGAACACTGAAGCTTTCTTT. The rearrangement joins TRBV6-1 to TRBJ1-1; the D is unclear. Trimming took off 5 bases at V and 0 bases at J, with 22 bases between the two ends. Germline V lookup: CDR1 MNHNS, CDR2 SASEGT. This CDR3 contains 18 residues.

This clonotype appeared a few times. V gene TRBV12-5 combines with J gene TRBJ2-5; 7 bases fit TRBD1. This CDR3 has 18 amino acids. Germline-derived CDR1 and CDR2 are LGHNT and FRNRAP. V dropped 5 bases and J dropped 3; count of bases not matched to a gene: 18. The CDR3 DNA reads TGTGCTAGTGGTCTACCCGTACATCGATTGGACAGGAAAGAGACCCAGTACTTC. Encoded protein: CASGLPVHRLDRKETQYF.

This clonotype was seen a handful of times. The chain joins TRBV29-1 to TRBJ1-2, with D perhaps matching TRBD1 (6 bases). Trimming removed 6 bases from V and 3 bases from J, with 14 bases in between. The CDR3 consists of 13 residues. From germline, CDR1 is SQVTM and CDR2 ANQGSEA. The CDR3 sequence is CSVGKQGDYGYTF. The CDR3 region has the DNA TGCAGCGTAGGTAAACAGGGCGACTATGGCTACACCTTC.

The chain is built from TRBV10-3 and TRBJ2-3, with TRBD2 matching 8 bases. The CDR3 has 14 residues. Germline lookup yields CDR1 ENHRY and CDR2 SYGVKD. After removal of 7 bases from V and 3 bases from J, the junction contained 6 bases not matched to a gene. The CDR3 region has the DNA TGTGCCATCATGAGCAGACTAGCGACAGATACGCAGTATTTT. Its protein product is CAIMSRLATDTQYF.

This clonotype was observed a few times. The gene calls are TRBV4-3 and TRBJ2-6; a weak D match, TRBD1 (5 bases). The ends were cut back, 1 base at V and 1 base at J, with 8 bases in the middle. There are 16 residues in the CDR3. Germline-derived CDR1 and CDR2 are LGHNA and YSLEER. CDR3 coding DNA: TGCGCCAGCAGCCAAGCTACAGGTTCTGGGGCCAACGTCCTGACTTTC. Its protein product is CASSQATGSGANVLTF.

In this sample, this clonotype turned up a few times. This chain connects TRBV2 to TRBJ2-5; D might be TRBD2 (7 bases). Trimming stripped 2 bases from V and 5 bases from J, with 18 bases between. The CDR3 loop spans 16 amino acids. Germline V gives CDR1 SNHLY, CDR2 FYNNEI. The CDR3 protein is CASSEPYRTRGETQYF. The CDR3 nucleotides read TGTGCCAGCAGTGAACCGTATAGGACTAGGGGGGAGACCCAGTACTTC. Filled out from reference TRBV2 and TRBJ2-5, the complete variable domain reads EPEVTQTPSHQVTQMGQEVILRCVPISNHLYFYWYRQILGQKVEFLVSFYNNEISEKSEIFDDQFSVERPDGSNFTLKIRSTKLEDSAMYFCASSEPYRTRGETQYFGPGTRLLVL.

The rearrangement links TRBV12-3 or TRBV12-4 to TRBJ1-2, with D perhaps matching TRBD1 (6 bases). The V end was cut by 7 bases, the J end by 1 base, with 16 bases between. The CDR3 has 15 amino acids. The CDR3 spells CASTTSGQINYGYTF. The CDR3 bases are TGTGCCAGCACCACAAGCGGACAGATTAACTATGGCTACACCTTC.

The chain combines TRBV6-2 or TRBV6-3 with TRBJ2-5, with D perhaps given as TRBD1 or TRBD2 (5 bases each). The CDR3 is 14 amino acids. Germline loops: CDR1 MNHEY, CDR2 SVGEGT. The V and J ends lost 5 bases and 4 bases respectively, with 14 bases between them. CDR3 in amino acids: CASSDGASGETQYF. CDR3 nucleotide sequence: TGTGCCAGCAGTGACGGGGCGTCAGGAGAGACCCAGTACTTC.

This clonotype was detected only once. This chain uses TRBV11-2 with TRBJ2-7, with 8 bases lining up with TRBD2. V trimming: 7 bases; J trimming: 5 bases; junction bases outside the gene matches: 13. Germline values: CDR1 SGHAT, CDR2 FQNNGV. The CDR3 is 15 residues long. The CDR3 reads CASIKRENRVDEQYF. As DNA, the CDR3 is TGTGCCAGCATCAAGCGGGAGAACAGGGTCGACGAGCAGTACTTC.

This clonotype was seen more than once but under ten times. The rearrangement uses TRBV2 and TRBJ1-2; D not certain. Germline CDR1 is SNHLY and CDR2 is FYNNEI. Trimming stripped 3 bases from V and 4 bases from J, with 6 bases between. The CDR3 spans 12 residues. CDR3 residues: CASSDSTYGYTF. DNA for the CDR3: TGTGCCAGCAGTGACTCGACCTATGGCTACACCTTC.

The J gene is TRBJ2-5, the V gene TRBV6-5, with TRBD2 matching over 8 bases. The germline V gene encodes CDR1 MNHEY and CDR2 SVGAGI. This CDR3 region has 15 residues. The junction had 6 bases not matched to a gene; V was cut back by 2 bases and J by 4 bases. The DNA of the CDR3 is TGTGCCAGCAGTTACGGCGGCGGGGGGCGAGAGACCCAGTACTTC. Encoded protein: CASSYGGGGRETQYF.

The count of this clonotype is one. The chain links TRBV7-8 to TRBJ2-5; D is unclear. The germline CDR1 and CDR2 sequences are SGHVS and FQNEAQ. The CDR3 covers 14 residues. The V and J ends lost 4 bases and 4 bases respectively, with 13 bases between them. This chain's CDR3 is CASSSAVRPETQYF. In nucleotides, the CDR3 is TGTGCCAGCAGCTCGGCTGTGAGGCCAGAGACCCAGTACTTC.

This clonotype was counted a few times. For the CDR3, the DNA is TGCGCCAGCAGCCAAGGGTCGGGACTAGGTTCAGAAGAGACCCAGTACTTC. Translated, it gives CASSQGSGLGSEETQYF. This chain links TRBV4-3 with TRBJ2-7; 8 positions agree with TRBD2. The J call is doubtful: the DNA matches TRBJ2-5 better. Germline CDR1 LGHNA, CDR2 YSLEER. CDR3 length: 17 amino acids.

The chain carries TRBV28 and TRBJ2-1; TRBD1 might be the D (6 bases). Trimming took 3 bases from V and 0 from J, leaving 12 bases between them. This CDR3 has 16 amino acids. Germline V gene sequence: CDR1 MDHEN, CDR2 SYDVKM. CDR3 loop: CASSFPRGSSYNEQFF. The CDR3 DNA is TGTGCCAGCAGTTTCCCGAGGGGGAGCTCCTACAATGAGCAGTTCTTC.

The chain has TRBV6-2 or TRBV6-3 and TRBJ2-3, with D perhaps TRBD2 (5 bases). Germline V gene data show CDR1 as MNHEY and CDR2 as SVGEGT. This CDR3 comprises 13 residues. V was trimmed by 6 bases and J by 6 bases, leaving 13 bases between them. DNA of the CDR3: TGTGCCAGCAGGACCGCTAGCCCGGATACGCAGTATTTT. Encoded protein: CASRTASPDTQYF.

This clonotype was picked up a small number of times. V and J are TRBV6-5 and TRBJ2-3; D possibly matches TRBD1 or TRBD2 (5 bases each). Germline CDR1 reads MNHEY; CDR2 reads SVGAGI. Deletions cut 0 bases from V and 7 bases from J, with 11 bases between. The CDR3 totals 14 residues. In DNA form, the CDR3 reads TGTGCCAGCAGTTACTCGGGGGTTCCCCATACGCAGTATTTT. It encodes CASSYSGVPHTQYF.

The V call is TRBV15, the J call TRBJ2-7; possible D gene TRBD2, 6 bases. Per germline, CDR1 LNHNV and CDR2 YYDKDF (reference sequence). This CDR3 contains 15 residues. Trimming removed 3 bases at V and 3 bases at J, with 15 bases between. The CDR3 reads CATSREDLRGYEQYF. CDR3 DNA sequence: TGTGCCACCAGCAGGGAGGACTTGCGGGGCTACGAGCAGTACTTC.

J is TRBJ2-3 and V is TRBV11-1, with a weak D call TRBD1 (5 bases). This CDR3 has 15 amino acids. CDR1 is SGHAT, CDR2 FQDESV, per germline (reference sequence). Trimming took 5 bases from V and 2 from J, leaving 14 bases between them. CDR3 residues: CASSPNGRATDTQYF. CDR3 coding DNA: TGTGCCAGCAGCCCAAACGGCAGGGCCACAGATACGCAGTATTTT. Based on the CDR3 plus reference TRBV11-1 and TRBJ2-3, the full variable domain is EAEVAQSPRYKITEKSQAVAFWCDPISGHATLYWYRQILGQGPELLVQFQDESVVDDSQLPKDRFSAERLKGVDSTLKIQPAELGDSAMYLCASSPNGRATDTQYFGPGTRLTVL.

The J gene is TRBJ1-2, the V gene TRBV25-1; 8 positions agree with TRBD1. Germline trimming cut 1 base from V and 4 bases from J; bases unmatched to any gene: 8. Germline assignment: CDR1 MGHDK and CDR2 SYGVNS. The CDR3 sequence is 16 residues long. The CDR3: CASSELGAGGPYGYTF. In DNA, the CDR3 is TGTGCCAGCAGTGAATTGGGGGCAGGGGGCCCCTATGGCTACACCTTC.

A few counts support this clonotype. J is TRBJ2-5 and V is TRBV10-3, with 7 nucleotides matching TRBD1. Germline V gives CDR1 ENHRY, CDR2 SYGVKD. This CDR3 has 13 amino acids. V dropped 2 bases and J dropped 11; count of bases not matched to a gene: 8. The CDR3 nucleotides read TGTGCCATCAGTGAGGGCTACAGGGGTGAGCAGTACTTC. Protein: CAISEGYRGEQYF.